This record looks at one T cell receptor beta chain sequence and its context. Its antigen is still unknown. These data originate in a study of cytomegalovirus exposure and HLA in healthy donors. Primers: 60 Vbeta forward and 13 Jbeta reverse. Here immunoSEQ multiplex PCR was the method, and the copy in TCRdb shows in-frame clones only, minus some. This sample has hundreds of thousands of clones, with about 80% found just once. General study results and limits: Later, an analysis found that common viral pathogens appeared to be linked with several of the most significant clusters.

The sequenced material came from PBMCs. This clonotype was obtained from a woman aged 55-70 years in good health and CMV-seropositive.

The CDR3 nucleotides read TGTGCCAGCAGCGAAGGGACAGGGTGGACAGATACGCAGTATTTT. It yields the protein CASSEGTGWTDTQYF. This chain uses TRBV9 with TRBJ2-3, with 9 bases matching TRBD1. CDR3 length equals 15 residues. Germline V gene data show CDR1 as SGDLS and CDR2 as YYNGEE. With V trimmed by 3 bases and J by 3 bases, 5 bases remained unmatched.